This TCR beta chain was profiled in a study of metastatic and nonmetastatic thyroid tumors. V lost 5 bases to trimming and J lost 5 bases, with 18 bases between them. Germline loops: CDR1 SGHTA, CDR2 FQGNSA. The CDR3 has 15 amino acids. TCRdb recomputed clones from the PCR reads via MiXCR. The sample holds about 22,000 clones; 35% to 45% are singletons and the top ten take about 24%. There were no patients who had received any treatment before thyroid surgery. This clone was observed many times. The sequenced sample was blood. The receptor comes from a male donor with papillary thyroid cancer or a benign thyroid nodule (not recorded which). Some clones in this sample may be carry-over from other donors' samples. The J gene is TRBJ1-2, the V gene TRBV7-2; weak D call: TRBD1 (5 bases). The CDR3 nucleotides read TGTGCCAGCAGCCCCTCCCGGGGGGGGGGATATGGCTACACCTTC. It specifies CASSPSRGGGYGYTF.